One and the same sample provided the 11 T cell receptor beta chains below, sequenced in a study of CD8 T cells in Susac syndrome. Random hexamers served to reverse transcribe roughly 0.5 to 1 ug RNA. TCRdb independently ran MiXCR on the immunoSEQ multiplex PCR reads; one entry per CDR3 protein. The sample records about 150,000 distinct CDR3 sequences, approximately 94% being singletons. Sequenced material: CD4+ T cells from PBMCs. These receptors all come from a human donor in good health.

CDR3 in amino acids: CASSATGYHYGYTF. CDR3 in DNA: TGTGCCAGCAGCGCGACAGGGTATCACTATGGCTACACCTTC. The gene calls are TRBV7-9 and TRBJ1-2; TRBD1 agrees at 7 bases. Unmatched junction bases numbered 6, after V lost 5 bases and J lost 3 bases. Germline CDR1 is SEHNR and CDR2 is FQNEAQ (reference sequence). The CDR3 runs to 14 residues.

The V gene is TRBV18, the J gene TRBJ1-1; D is unclear. The CDR3 contains 13 residues. Trimming took off 3 bases at V and 2 bases at J, with 7 bases between the two ends. Per germline, CDR1 KGHSH and CDR2 LQKENI. This CDR3 reads CASSPTPNTEAFF. CDR3 nucleotides: TGTGCCAGCTCACCTACTCCAAACACTGAAGCTTTCTTT.

The rearrangement links TRBV20-1 to TRBJ1-1; D remains unclear. There are 13 residues in the CDR3. Trimming took 5 bases from V and 1 from J, leaving 11 bases between them. Germline lookup yields CDR1 DFQATT and CDR2 SNEGSKA (reference sequence). CDR3 nucleotide sequence: TGCAGTGCTCCCCGCCAGGCGAACACTGAAGCTTTCTTT. This encodes CSAPRQANTEAFF.

The genes are TRBV25-1 and TRBJ1-3; the match to TRBD1 covers 9 bases. Germline CDR1 is MGHDK and CDR2 is SYGVNS. The V gene end was trimmed by 6 bases and the J gene end by 0 bases; junction bases not matched to a gene: 3. The CDR3 length is 15 residues. The CDR3 DNA follows: TGTGCCAGCAGAACGGGACAGGGCTCTGGAAACACCATATATTTT. It yields the protein CASRTGQGSGNTIYF.

The gene calls are TRBV3-1 and TRBJ2-2; D assignment may be TRBD1 or TRBD2 (6 bases each). V lost 1 base to trimming and J lost 5 bases, with 17 bases between them. Germline loops: CDR1 LGHDT, CDR2 YNNKEL (reference sequence). The CDR3 spans 17 residues. In nucleotides, the CDR3 is TGTGCCAGCAGCCAAGGAAACGGAGGAGGGGGAACCGGGGAGCTGTTTTTT. As protein: CASSQGNGGGGTGELFF.

J is TRBJ1-5 and V is TRBV7-2; the match to TRBD1 covers 11 bases. The length of the CDR3 is 13 residues. The germline V gene has CDR1 SGHTA and CDR2 FQGNSA. V dropped 5 bases and J dropped 15; count of bases not matched to a gene: 9. As DNA, the CDR3 is TGTGCCAGCAGCCATGGACAGGGGGCCCTACCGCATTTT. This encodes CASSHGQGALPHF.

This clonotype occurred once. The chain links TRBV20-1 to TRBJ2-3; 10 bases match TRBD2. V shed 5 bases, J shed 2 bases, and the junction held 10 bases outside the gene matches. This CDR3 spans 16 amino acids. Germline V gene data show CDR1 as DFQATT and CDR2 as SNEGSKA (reference sequence). Here the CDR3 DNA reads TGCAGTGCTGAGGAGGGTAGCGGGAGGTCCACAGATACGCAGTATTTT. Its protein is CSAEEGSGRSTDTQYF.

The chain uses TRBV19 and TRBJ2-7; TRBD2 agrees at 10 bases. The CDR3 length is 15 residues. The J segment lost 5 bases and the V segment lost 6 bases, leaving 10 bases of the junction unmatched. The germline V gene encodes CDR1 LNHDA and CDR2 SQIVND (reference sequence). The CDR3 DNA reads TGTGCCAGTAGCGTCTCGAGCGGGAGGGCCAACGAGCAGTACTTC. Protein: CASSVSSGRANEQYF.

V gene TRBV28 combines with J gene TRBJ2-7; tentative D call: TRBD2 (6 bases). This CDR3 has 13 amino acids. Trimming cost V 6 bases and J 1 base, with 10 bases left between them. Germline V gives CDR1 MDHEN, CDR2 SYDVKM. The CDR3 region is CASSRDWSYEQYF. The CDR3 DNA sequence: TGTGCCAGCAGCCGGGACTGGTCCTACGAGCAGTACTTC.

J is TRBJ2-2 and V is TRBV9; D call uncertain. There are 13 residues in the CDR3. CDR1 SGDLS and CDR2 YYNGEE come from the germline V gene. This CDR3 reads CAGGSPNTGELFF. The CDR3 nucleotides read TGTGCGGGTGGGTCGCCGAACACCGGGGAGCTGTTTTTT.

CDR3 residues: CASRPTGGKTEAFF. DNA for the CDR3: TGTGCCAGCAGACCGACAGGGGGTAAGACTGAAGCTTTCTTT. This chain joins TRBV6-6 and TRBJ1-1, with 9 bases aligning to TRBD1. V was clipped by 6 bases and J by 5 bases; unmatched bases: 7. The length of the CDR3 is 14 residues. Germline CDR1 is MNHNY and CDR2 is SVGAGI (reference sequence).